Below are 8 T cell receptor beta chains sequenced from a single sample in a study of CD8+CD57+ T cells in acquired aplastic anemia. An expansion of CD8+CD57+ cells by flow cytometry had been shown in patients chosen for sequencing. The study profiled TCR beta VDJ and CDR3 using genomic DNA as template. TCRdb redid the calling of the reads with MiXCR, one entry per CDR3 protein. The sample consists of under 200,000 distinct CDR3 sequences, just under 50% of them appearing once. Material: sorted CD4+, CD8+, or CD8+CD57+ T cells (not recorded which) from PBMCs. Receptors originate from a human donor with aplastic anemia.

This clonotype was detected only a few times. The rearrangement uses TRBV24-1 and TRBJ2-3, with TRBD2 as a possible D gene (6 bases). The CDR3 totals 16 residues. Germline lookup yields CDR1 KGHDR and CDR2 SFDVKD. The germline V and J ends were trimmed by 6 bases and 2 bases, with 17 bases remaining between them. CDR3: CATSYRRGLTTDTQYF. The CDR3 DNA sequence: TGTGCCACCAGTTACCGGCGGGGCCTTACCACAGATACGCAGTATTTT.

CDR3 region: CASRHETSTDTQYF. Written as DNA, the CDR3 is TGTGCCAGCAGGCATGAAACTAGCACAGATACGCAGTATTTT. J is TRBJ2-3 and V is TRBV3-1, with D unresolved. Germline values: CDR1 LGHDT, CDR2 YNNKEL (reference sequence). Trimming pared 6 bases from V and 0 bases from J, leaving 10 bases between. The CDR3 runs to 14 residues.

V gene TRBV7-2 combines with J gene TRBJ2-3; D is undetermined. CDR1 and CDR2 (germline): SGHTA, FQGNSA. This CDR3 spans 13 amino acids. V dropped 8 bases and J dropped 0 bases, with 9 bases sitting between them. The CDR3 spells CASRWGSTDTQYF. In DNA form, the CDR3 reads TGTGCCAGCCGATGGGGAAGCACAGATACGCAGTATTTT.

This clonotype has a handful of counts. The chain recombines TRBV29-1 with TRBJ2-7; 10 nucleotides align to TRBD2. The CDR3 is made up of 14 amino acids. Per germline, CDR1 SQVTM and CDR2 ANQGSEA. V lost 6 bases, J lost 2 bases, and 7 bases stayed unmatched. The DNA of the CDR3 is TGCAGCGTCATTGCCGGGACTAGCGCCTACGAGCAGTACTTC. Translating it yields CSVIAGTSAYEQYF.

This clonotype showed up many times. The chain uses TRBV5-6 and TRBJ2-3; either TRBD1 or TRBD2 may fit D (5 bases each). Trimming pared 2 bases from V and 4 bases from J, leaving 14 bases between. This CDR3 has 15 amino acids. Germline V CDR1 and CDR2: SGHDT, YYEEEE. CDR3 sequence reads: CASSFRGVGPDTQYF. DNA for the CDR3: TGTGCCAGCAGCTTTCGAGGGGTCGGGCCAGATACGCAGTATTTT.

This clonotype showed up many times. The chain has TRBV2 and TRBJ1-2, with 7 bases matching TRBD1. CDR3 size: 14 residues. Trimming cost V 1 base and J 4 bases; bases outside gene matches: 3. Germline V gene lookup returns CDR1 SNHLY and CDR2 FYNNEI. CDR3 coding DNA: TGTGCCAGCAGTGAAGAGGGGGCAAGCTATGGCTACACCTTC. Translating it yields CASSEEGASYGYTF.

At least ten counts were recorded for this clonotype. The chain carries TRBV10-3 and TRBJ2-7, with TRBD2 matching 9 bases. The ends lost 10 bases at V and 0 bases at J; junction bases unmatched: 4. This CDR3 is built from 13 residues. CDR1 and CDR2 from the germline V gene are ENHRY and SYGVKD. The CDR3 loop reads CATAGGISYEQYF. The CDR3 coding sequence is TGTGCCACCGCGGGGGGGATCTCCTACGAGCAGTACTTC.

The chain employs TRBV2 and TRBJ1-1, with TRBD1 identical over 7 bases. This CDR3 has 13 residues. CDR1 is SNHLY and CDR2 is FYNNEI in the germline V gene. Trimming cost V 7 bases and J 2 bases; bases outside gene matches: 4. CDR3 sequence: CASKRDRNTEAFF. CDR3 nucleotides: TGTGCCAGCAAGCGGGACAGAAACACTGAAGCTTTCTTT.